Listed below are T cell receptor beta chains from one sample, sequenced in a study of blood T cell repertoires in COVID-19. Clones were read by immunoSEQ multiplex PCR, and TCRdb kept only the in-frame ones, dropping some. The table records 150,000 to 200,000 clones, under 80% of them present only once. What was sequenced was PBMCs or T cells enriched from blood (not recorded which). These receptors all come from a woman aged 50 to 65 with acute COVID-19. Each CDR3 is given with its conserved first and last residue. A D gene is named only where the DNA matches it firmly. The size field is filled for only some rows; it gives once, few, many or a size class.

CASSPPPGQGVDNEQFF TGTGCCAGCAGCCCGCCCCCGGGACAGGGGGTAGACAATGAGCAGTTCTTC TRBJ2-1 TRBD1 TRBV7-9 -
CASSQESGWAETQYF TGTGCCAGCAGCCAAGAATCAGGGTGGGCGGAGACCCAGTACTTC TRBJ2-5 - TRBV14 -
CASRAHGQGFGYTF TGTGCCAGCAGGGCCCACGGACAGGGTTTTGGCTACACCTTC TRBJ1-2 TRBD1 TRBV6-5 once
CASSYTGTSGVNEQFF TGTGCCAGCAGTTACACCGGGACTAGCGGGGTAAATGAGCAGTTCTTC TRBJ2-1 TRBD2 TRBV6-5 -
CASSPRRTGGNSPLHF TGTGCCAGCAGCCCCAGACGGACAGGGGGAAATTCACCCCTCCACTTT TRBJ1-6 TRBD1 TRBV14 -
CASSPERVVNTEAFF TGTGCCAGCAGCCCCGAGAGGGTGGTGAACACTGAAGCTTTCTTT TRBJ1-1 - TRBV7-6 many
CASSQDGQGAGTGELFF TGCGCCAGCAGCCAGGACGGACAGGGGGCGGGAACCGGGGAGCTGTTTTTT TRBJ2-2 TRBD1 TRBV4-3 -
CASSGRDSPLNTEAFF TGTGCCAGCAGCGGACGGGACAGCCCTCTGAACACTGAAGCTTTCTTT TRBJ1-1 TRBD1 TRBV7-9 -
CASSLYVGGANTEAFF TGTGCCAGCAGTTTATATGTAGGGGGCGCGAACACTGAAGCTTTCTTT TRBJ1-1 TRBD1 TRBV27 once
CASSPSNGVGGNTIYF TGTGCCAGCAGCCCCTCGAACGGGGTAGGAGGAAACACCATATATTTT TRBJ1-3 - TRBV3-1/TRBV3-2 -
CASSQGLGPGETQYF TGCGCCAGCAGCCAAGGCCTAGGGCCGGGGGAGACCCAGTACTTC TRBJ2-5 - TRBV4-3 -
CASSPLPRGNSPLHF TGTGCCAGCAGCCCCCTTCCTAGGGGTAATTCACCCCTCCACTTT TRBJ1-6 - TRBV7-3 -
CASRLGQGASAAFF TGTGCCAGCAGACTTGGACAGGGGGCATCCGCAGCTTTCTTT TRBJ1-1 TRBD1 TRBV6-5 -
CASGGGRKNIQYF TGTGCCAGCGGCGGGGGCCGCAAAAACATTCAGTACTTC TRBJ2-4 - TRBV19 few
CASSISQRGLTGELFF TGTGCCAGTAGTATCAGCCAGCGGGGGCTAACCGGGGAGCTGTTTTTT TRBJ2-2 TRBD2 TRBV19 few
CASSSRPGGTDTQYF TGTGCCAGCAGCTCACGACCCGGAGGTACAGATACGCAGTATTTT TRBJ2-3 - TRBV7-9 -
CASSIRDRERTGYTF TGTGCCAGCAGCATCCGGGACAGGGAAAGGACAGGCTACACCTTC TRBJ1-2 TRBD1 TRBV3-1/TRBV3-2 -
CASSLYRGTEAFF TGTGCCAGCAGTTTATATCGCGGCACTGAAGCTTTCTTT TRBJ1-1 - TRBV28 -
CASSWGQGGRHEQFF TGCGCCAGCAGCTGGGGACAGGGAGGTCGACATGAGCAGTTCTTC TRBJ2-1 TRBD1 TRBV5-1 once
CASSQAGTGVNSPLHF TGTGCCAGCAGCCAGGCCGGGACAGGGGTGAATTCACCCCTCCACTTT TRBJ1-6 TRBD1 TRBV3-1/TRBV3-2 -
CASSRQGAGQPQHF TGTGCCAGCAGCCGACAGGGTGCGGGGCAGCCCCAGCATTTT TRBJ1-5 TRBD1 TRBV7-9 -
CASSERGTNEQFF TGTGCCAGCAGTGAGCGGGGTACCAATGAGCAGTTCTTC TRBJ2-1 - TRBV6-4 -
CASSSGGDTQYF TGCGCCAGCAGCTCAGGGGGAGATACGCAGTATTTT TRBJ2-3 TRBD1 TRBV5-1 -
CASSSRGRVHGYTF TGTGCCAGCAGTTCCCGGGGGAGGGTTCATGGCTACACCTTC TRBJ1-2 - TRBV28 -
CASSLTGGNQPQHF TGTGCCAGCAGTTTGACAGGGGGCAATCAGCCCCAGCATTTT TRBJ1-5 TRBD1 TRBV6-9 -
CASSTTGGRGQPQHF TGTGCCAGTAGTACGACAGGGGGCAGGGGGCAGCCCCAGCATTTT TRBJ1-5 TRBD1 TRBV19 -
CASSSSAGEETQYF TGTGCCAGCTCCTCCTCTGCCGGGGAAGAGACCCAGTACTTC TRBJ2-5 - TRBV28 -
CASSPNDYTEAFF TGTGCCAGCAGCCCGAACGACTACACTGAAGCTTTCTTT TRBJ1-1 - TRBV3-1/TRBV3-2 -
CASSQSAGSTGELFF TGCGCCAGCAGTCAATCGGCAGGGTCCACCGGGGAGCTGTTTTTT TRBJ2-2 - TRBV23-1 few
CASSQVTGVSYGNTIYF TGCGCCAGCAGCCAAGTTACGGGGGTGTCTTACGGAAACACCATATATTTT TRBJ1-3 - TRBV4-3 few
CASSSHDSGGNTIYF TGCGCCAGCAGCTCCCATGATTCAGGAGGAAACACCATATATTTT TRBJ1-3 - TRBV5-1 -
CASSLRAGTDTQYF TGTGCCAGCAGCTTAAGGGCTGGGACTGATACGCAGTATTTT TRBJ2-3 - TRBV7-6 -
CASRRQGSNTGELFF TGTGCCAGCAGGCGACAGGGATCAAACACCGGGGAGCTGTTTTTT TRBJ2-2 TRBD1 TRBV7-2 once
CASSARQNEKLFF TGTGCCAGCAGCGCCCGACAGAATGAAAAACTGTTTTTT TRBJ1-4 - TRBV7-9 few
CSVEKGAGTDTQYF TGCAGCGTTGAGAAGGGGGCGGGCACAGATACGCAGTATTTT TRBJ2-3 TRBD1 TRBV29-1 -
CAISDVGAADTQYF TGTGCCATCAGTGATGTAGGAGCTGCAGATACGCAGTATTTT TRBJ2-3 - TRBV10-3 -
CASSIGLASGANVLTF TGTGCCAGTAGTATAGGACTAGCCTCTGGGGCCAACGTCCTGACTTTC TRBJ2-6 TRBD2 TRBV19 -
CASSKTSGGALQTQYF TGTGCCAGCTCCAAGACTAGCGGGGGGGCTTTACAGACCCAGTACTTC TRBJ2-5 TRBD2 TRBV2 once
CASSGGGSYNEQFF TGTGCCAGCAGCGGGGGAGGCTCCTACAATGAGCAGTTCTTC TRBJ2-1 - TRBV6-6 -
CASSFTQTSGVYNEQFF TGCGCCAGCAGCTTCACTCAGACTAGCGGGGTCTACAATGAGCAGTTCTTC TRBJ2-1 TRBD2 TRBV5-1 -
CASSPTRQGSNQPQHF TGTGCCAGCAGCCCGACGCGACAGGGTAGCAATCAGCCCCAGCATTTT TRBJ1-5 TRBD1 TRBV4-2 -
CASRKIDETLTIHTF TGTGCCAGCAGGAAGATCGATGAGACACTCACAATCCACACCTTC TRBJ1-2 - TRBV6-5 -
CASSRNTLGRSGLGEKLFF TGTGCCAGCAGCCGAAACACCTTAGGGAGAAGTGGTCTGGGAGAAAAACTGTTTTTT TRBJ1-4 - TRBV27 -
CASSPTRTGVGETQYF TGTGCCAGCAGCCCGACCCGGACGGGGGTGGGGGAGACCCAGTACTTC TRBJ2-5 - TRBV5-5 once
CASSLGRGSGYTF TGCGCCAGCAGCTTGGGACGCGGGAGTGGCTACACCTTC TRBJ1-2 - TRBV5-1 -
CTSSQVLGWSTGHEKLFF TGCACCAGCAGCCAAGTTTTAGGTTGGTCGACAGGACATGAAAAACTGTTTTTT TRBJ1-4 - TRBV1 -
CASSLPGSNSPLHF TGTGCCAGCAGCTTACCAGGGTCCAATTCACCCCTCCACTTT TRBJ1-6 - TRBV5-8 -
CASSQDRGAGELFF TGTGCCAGCAGCCAAGATCGGGGGGCCGGGGAGCTGTTTTTT TRBJ2-2 TRBD2 TRBV4-2 -
CASSVAKRGPDTDTQYF TGTGCCAGCAGCGTAGCGAAGCGGGGGCCAGACACAGATACGCAGTATTTT TRBJ2-3 TRBD2 TRBV9 -
CASSRGQGGDQPQHF TGTGCCAGCAGTAGGGGACAGGGTGGGGATCAGCCCCAGCATTTT TRBJ1-5 TRBD1 TRBV28 -